This T cell receptor (beta chain) was documented in a study of spatial heterogeneity in lung cancer. Points from the study as a whole: Tumor mutation count correlated with how many alpha and beta TCRs expanded intratumorally. The recorded estimate of tumor T cell coverage is approximately 7.7% for alpha chains and approximately 13% for beta chains.

TCRdb re-called the 5' RACE reads with MiXCR, one entry per CDR3 protein. This table has some 7,400 distinct CDR3 sequences, less than 9% appearing once. The time point denotes: sample taken at primary tumor resection. CDR3 size: 14 residues. Trimming shortened V by 7 bases and J by 7 bases, and 16 bases separated the two germline ends. Germline loops: CDR1 MDHEN, CDR2 SYDVKM. As regards this clonotype: No antigen is known for it. Since the library was made to target alpha chains, this beta chain is a stray read and its abundance is not meaningful.

The chain couples TRBV28 to TRBJ2-2; D might be TRBD1 (5 bases). The sequenced sample was lung tumor tissue, obtained at surgery. This TCR was recovered from a female donor with early-stage non-small cell lung cancer. CDR3 DNA: TGTGCCAGCACCACTCAGGGTGGAAGCGGGGAGCTGTTTTTT. Protein: CASTTQGGSGELFF.